This TCR beta chain appears in the sequencing data of a study of blood T cells in healthy people across ages. The authors ran a second PCR of about 6 to 11 cycles using a sample-barcoded 5' primer and a J-beta primer mix. Each cDNA molecule received a tag from a template-switch adaptor that had 12 random nucleotides. One entry per CDR3 protein results from TCRdb running MiXCR on the 5' RACE reads. The repertoire holds 800,000 or so distinct CDR3 sequences, with 55% to 65% as singletons. Trimming took 6 bases from V and 2 from J, leaving 15 bases between them. The CDR3 length is 15 residues. Germline V CDR1 and CDR2: MNHEY, SVGAGI.

The specimen was blood. The V gene is TRBV6-5, the J gene TRBJ2-3; D not resolved. This TCR came from a young man in good health. The CDR3 reads CASRNGGPYTDTQYF. DNA of the CDR3: TGTGCCAGCAGAAACGGCGGACCATACACAGATACGCAGTATTTT.